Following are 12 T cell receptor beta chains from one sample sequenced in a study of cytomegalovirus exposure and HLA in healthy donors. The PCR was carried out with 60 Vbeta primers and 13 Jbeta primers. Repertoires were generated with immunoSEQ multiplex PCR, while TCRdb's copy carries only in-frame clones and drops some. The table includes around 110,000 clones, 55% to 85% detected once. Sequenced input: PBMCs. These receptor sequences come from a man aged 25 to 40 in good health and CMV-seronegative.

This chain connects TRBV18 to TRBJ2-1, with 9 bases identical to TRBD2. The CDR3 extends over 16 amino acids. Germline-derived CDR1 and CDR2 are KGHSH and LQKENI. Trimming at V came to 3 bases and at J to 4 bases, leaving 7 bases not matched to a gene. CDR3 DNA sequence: TGTGCCAGCTCACCGTCCGGGACTAGCCTTTACAATGAGCAGTTCTTC. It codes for CASSPSGTSLYNEQFF.

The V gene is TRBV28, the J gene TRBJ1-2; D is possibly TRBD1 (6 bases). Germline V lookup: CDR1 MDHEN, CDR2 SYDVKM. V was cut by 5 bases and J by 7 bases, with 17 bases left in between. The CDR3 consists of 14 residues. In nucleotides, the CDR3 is TGTGCCAGCAGTCCCCCGATGGGGGCAAGTGGCTACACCTTC. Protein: CASSPPMGASGYTF.

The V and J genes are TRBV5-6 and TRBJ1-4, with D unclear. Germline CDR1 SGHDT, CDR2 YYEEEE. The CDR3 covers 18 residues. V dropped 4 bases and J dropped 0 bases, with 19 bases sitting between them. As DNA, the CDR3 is TGTGCCAGCAGCGATGGAAAGAGGCGGGGTGCAACTAATGAAAAACTGTTTTTT. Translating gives CASSDGKRRGATNEKLFF.

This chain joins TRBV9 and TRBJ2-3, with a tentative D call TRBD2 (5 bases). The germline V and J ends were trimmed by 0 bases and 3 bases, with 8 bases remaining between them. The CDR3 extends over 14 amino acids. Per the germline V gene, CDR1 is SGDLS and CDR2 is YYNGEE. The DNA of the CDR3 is TGTGCCAGCAGCGTAGGAGGGATTACAGATACGCAGTATTTT. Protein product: CASSVGGITDTQYF.

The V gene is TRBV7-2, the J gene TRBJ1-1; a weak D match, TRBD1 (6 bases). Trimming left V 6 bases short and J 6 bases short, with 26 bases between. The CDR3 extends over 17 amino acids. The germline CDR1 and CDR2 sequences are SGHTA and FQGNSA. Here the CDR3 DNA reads TGTGCCAGCAGGCATAGCAGGGGAGGGAGCCTCCATTCTGAAGCTTTCTTT. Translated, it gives CASRHSRGGSLHSEAFF.

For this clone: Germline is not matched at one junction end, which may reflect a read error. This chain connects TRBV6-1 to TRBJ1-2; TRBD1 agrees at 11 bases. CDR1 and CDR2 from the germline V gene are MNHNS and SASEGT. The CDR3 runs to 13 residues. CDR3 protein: CATGTGGPYGYPF. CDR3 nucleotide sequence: TGTGCCACCGGGACAGGGGGACCCTATGGCTACCCCTTC.

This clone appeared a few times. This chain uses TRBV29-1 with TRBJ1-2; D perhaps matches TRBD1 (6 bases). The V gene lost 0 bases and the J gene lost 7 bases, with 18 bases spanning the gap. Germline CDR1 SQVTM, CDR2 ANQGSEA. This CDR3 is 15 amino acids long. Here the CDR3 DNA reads TGCAGCGTTGAAGATCCGACGCGGGGGGCGTCTGGCTACACCTTC. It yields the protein CSVEDPTRGASGYTF.

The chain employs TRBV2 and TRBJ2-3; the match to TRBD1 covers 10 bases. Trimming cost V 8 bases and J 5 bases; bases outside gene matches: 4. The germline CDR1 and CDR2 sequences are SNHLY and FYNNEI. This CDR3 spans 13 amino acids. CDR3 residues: CASRDRGRDTQYF. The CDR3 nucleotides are TGTGCCAGCCGGGACAGGGGAAGAGATACGCAGTATTTT.

In nucleotides, the CDR3 is TGTGCCACCAGCAGAGATCGGGAGGGGAGAGTGTTCTATGGCTACACCTTC. This sequence encodes CATSRDREGRVFYGYTF. The chain is built from TRBV15 and TRBJ1-2, with D perhaps matching TRBD1 (5 bases). Looked up from germline, CDR1 is LNHNV and CDR2 is YYDKDF (reference sequence). The germline V and J ends were trimmed by 0 bases and 4 bases, with 18 bases remaining between them. This CDR3 spans 17 amino acids.

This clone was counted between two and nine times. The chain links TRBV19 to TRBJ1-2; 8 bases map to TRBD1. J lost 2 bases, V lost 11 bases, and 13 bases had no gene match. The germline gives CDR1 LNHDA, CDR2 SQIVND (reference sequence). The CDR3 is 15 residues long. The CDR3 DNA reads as TGTGCCTCCTGGCGGGGTCCAGGGGGCAACTATGGCTACACCTTC. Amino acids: CASWRGPGGNYGYTF.

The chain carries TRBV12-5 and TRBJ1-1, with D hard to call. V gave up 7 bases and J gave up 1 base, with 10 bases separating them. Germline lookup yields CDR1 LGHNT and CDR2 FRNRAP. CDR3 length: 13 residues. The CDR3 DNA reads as TGTGCTAGTGAGGTAGGAGGGAACACTGAAGCTTTCTTT. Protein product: CASEVGGNTEAFF. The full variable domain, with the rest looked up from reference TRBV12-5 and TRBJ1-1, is DARVTQTPRHKVTEMGQEVTMRCQPILGHNTVFWYRQTMMQGLELLAYFRNRAPLDDSGMPKDRFSAEMPDATLATLKIQPSEPRDSAVYFCASEVGGNTEAFFGQGTRLTVV.

Written as DNA, the CDR3 is TGTGCCAGCAGCTTTCAGGGGGCTAGCACAGATACGCAGTATTTT. This gives the protein CASSFQGASTDTQYF. The V and J genes are TRBV5-4 and TRBJ2-3; 8 bases match TRBD1. Germline trimming cut 2 bases from V and 0 bases from J; bases unmatched to any gene: 2. Germline V gene sequence: CDR1 SGHNT, CDR2 YYREEE (reference sequence). The CDR3 runs to 15 residues.